The 18 T cell receptor beta chains below were found in one sample sequenced in a study of blood T cells in healthy people across ages. Alongside a J-beta primer mix, a sample-barcoded 5' primer served in a second PCR lasting roughly 7 to 11 cycles. TCRdb reprocessed the 5' RACE reads with MiXCR, giving one entry per CDR3 protein. The sample consists of 1.4 million to 1.5 million distinct CDR3 sequences, 42% of them appearing once. The sequenced sample was blood. The receptors here all came from a young woman in good health.

The chain is built from TRBV6-1 and TRBJ2-4, with TRBD1 matching over 10 bases. The better agreement between TRBJ2-5 and the DNA end casts doubt on the J call. CDR3 length: 16 residues. Germline-derived CDR1 and CDR2 are MNHNS and SASEGT. The CDR3 sequence is CASSGGQGEGEETQYF. The DNA of the CDR3 is TGTGCCAGCAGTGGAGGACAGGGGGAGGGAGAAGAGACCCAGTACTTC.

The rearrangement joins TRBV5-1 to TRBJ2-7; D gene unclear. Trimming took 5 bases from V and 0 from J, leaving 9 bases between them. The CDR3 extends over 13 amino acids. Germline CDR1 SGHRS, CDR2 YFSETQ. In DNA form, the CDR3 reads TGCGCCAGCAGGGAGAGGAGCTCCTACGAGCAGTACTTC. Amino acid sequence: CASRERSSYEQYF.

V gene TRBV6-5 combines with J gene TRBJ1-2, with D possibly matching TRBD1 (6 bases). Trimming cost V 7 bases and J 4 bases, with 13 bases left between them. This CDR3 comprises 13 residues. Looked up from germline, CDR1 is MNHEY and CDR2 is SVGAGI. The CDR3 sequence is CASTIGQIYGYTF. CDR3 nucleotides: TGTGCCAGCACTATAGGACAGATCTATGGCTACACCTTC.

V usage is TRBV5-5 and J usage is TRBJ2-7; possibly TRBD2 for D (7 bases). TRBJ2-4 matches the DNA end more closely, so the J call is doubtful. Germline assignment: CDR1 SGHKS and CDR2 YYEKEE (reference sequence). The CDR3 is made up of 16 amino acids. The CDR3 sequence is CASSLGAGAVTDIQYF. DNA of the CDR3: TGTGCCAGCAGCTTGGGGGCGGGGGCAGTCACAGACATTCAGTACTTC.

This chain uses TRBV29-1 with TRBJ2-7; a possible D gene is TRBD2 (6 bases). V lost 7 bases and J lost 2, with 12 bases in between. This CDR3 contains 12 residues. Germline CDR1 is SQVTM and CDR2 is ANQGSEA. The CDR3 loop reads CSAGEATYEQYF. For the CDR3, the DNA is TGCAGCGCTGGGGAGGCCACCTACGAGCAGTACTTC.

This clonotype was detected once. The chain combines TRBV6-2 or TRBV6-3 with TRBJ2-5; tentative D call: TRBD2 (6 bases). CDR3 length equals 16 residues. Germline V lookup: CDR1 MNHEY, CDR2 SVGEGT. V was cut by 2 bases and J by 11 bases, with 24 bases left in between. The chain's CDR3 is CASSYGPGVSPNEQYF. The CDR3 nucleotides read TGTGCCAGCAGTTACGGACCGGGAGTCTCTCCCAATGAGCAGTACTTC.

This clonotype was observed a handful of times. This rearrangement joins TRBV11-2 to TRBJ2-1; D gene unclear. CDR1 is SGHAT, CDR2 FQNNGV, per germline. The V and J ends lost 0 bases and 10 bases respectively, with 16 bases between them. The CDR3 has 15 residues. CDR3 DNA sequence: TGTGCCAGCAGCTTAGAAGGTGCAACCTACGCGGAGCAGTTCTTC. Amino acids: CASSLEGATYAEQFF.

This chain connects TRBV28 to TRBJ2-4; 10 bases line up with TRBD1. The germline V gene encodes CDR1 MDHEN and CDR2 SYDVKM. This CDR3 comprises 15 residues. The trim removed 3 bases at V and 9 bases at J, leaving 8 bases unmatched. CDR3 amino acids: CASSFQGQGSGIQYF. The DNA of the CDR3 is TGTGCCAGCAGTTTCCAGGGACAGGGGAGCGGCATTCAGTACTTC. Full variable domain (remainder filled in from reference TRBV28 and TRBJ2-4): DVKVTQSSRYLVKRTGEKVFLECVQDMDHENMFWYRQDPGLGLRLIYFSYDVKMKEKGDIPEGYSVSREKKERFSLILESASTNQTSMYLCASSFQGQGSGIQYFGAGTRLSVL.

This clonotype was detected a few times. V usage is TRBV9 and J usage is TRBJ1-2; D call uncertain. Germline V gene lookup returns CDR1 SGDLS and CDR2 YYNGEE. The CDR3 length is 14 residues. V was cut by 4 bases and J by 5 bases, with 15 bases left in between. The CDR3 DNA follows: TGTGCCAGCAGCCAAGGGCTGGGCCAATATGGCTACACCTTC. Its protein is CASSQGLGQYGYTF.

This clonotype came up once. Compared with germline, one end of the junction differs, possibly owing to a read error. The rearrangement links TRBV7-9 to TRBJ2-5; no definite D call. The CDR3 extends over 14 amino acids. The germline V gene encodes CDR1 SEHNR and CDR2 FQNEAQ (reference sequence). This CDR3 is CASSLGRHQGTQYF. DNA for the CDR3: TGTGCCAGCAGCTTAGGCAGACACCAAGGGACCCAGTACTTC.

V gene TRBV7-2 combines with J gene TRBJ2-7, with 12 bases matching TRBD2. The V gene's germline CDR1 is SGHTA and CDR2 FQGNSA. The CDR3 is 15 residues long. The trim removed 6 bases at V and 0 bases at J, leaving 3 bases unmatched. The CDR3 region is CASRTTSGSSYEQYF. The CDR3 region has the DNA TGTGCCAGCAGGACGACTAGCGGGAGCTCCTACGAGCAGTACTTC.

CDR3 DNA: TGTGCCAGCAGCCCTCAGGGGGTGGCCTACGAGCAGTACTTC. As protein: CASSPQGVAYEQYF. This sequence joins TRBV7-9 and TRBJ2-7; TRBD1 agrees at 7 bases. Germline CDR1 SEHNR, CDR2 FQNEAQ (reference sequence). The CDR3 runs 14 residues. With V trimmed by 5 bases and J by 2 bases, 6 bases remained unmatched.

This clonotype was seen more than once but under ten times. The J gene is TRBJ2-1, the V gene TRBV20-1; a weak D match, TRBD2 (6 bases). V lost 6 bases to trimming and J lost 0 bases, with 12 bases between them. CDR1 is DFQATT, CDR2 SNEGSKA, per germline (reference sequence). The CDR3 length is 14 residues. As DNA, the CDR3 is TGCAGTGCCCCTCGGGGAGGCTCCTACAATGAGCAGTTCTTC. Its translation is CSAPRGGSYNEQFF.

This clonotype was recorded many times. The chain is built from TRBV29-1 and TRBJ2-1, with 7 bases fitting TRBD1. V gave up 8 bases and J gave up 0 bases; unmatched junction bases: 4. The CDR3 loop spans 13 amino acids. Germline V gives CDR1 SQVTM, CDR2 ANQGSEA. CDR3: CSTGTVSYNEQFF. CDR3 DNA: TGCAGCACGGGGACAGTCTCCTACAATGAGCAGTTCTTC.

The J gene is TRBJ1-2, the V gene TRBV27; TRBD1 is a possible D gene (5 bases). This CDR3 comprises 13 residues. Germline V gene data show CDR1 as MNHEY and CDR2 as SMNVEV (reference sequence). Trimming shortened V by 8 bases and J by 0 bases, and 10 bases separated the two germline ends. The CDR3 loop reads CASGDGPNYGYTF. CDR3 in DNA: TGTGCCAGCGGGGACGGACCTAACTATGGCTACACCTTC.

There are a few counts of this clonotype. The genes are TRBV20-1 and TRBJ2-1, with unresolved D. In germline, CDR1 is DFQATT, CDR2 SNEGSKA (reference sequence). The CDR3 has 13 amino acids. Between the trimmed V and J ends, which lost 5 bases and 6 bases, there was a span of 14 bases. For the CDR3, the DNA is TGCAGTGCTTTCCCGACTGGTAGCAATGAGCAGTTCTTC. It specifies CSAFPTGSNEQFF.

The DNA for the CDR3 is TGTGCCAGCAGCACCCGGGACGGAGCTTACGAGCAGTACTTC. It encodes CASSTRDGAYEQYF. The chain employs TRBV3-1 and TRBJ2-7, with D perhaps being TRBD1 or TRBD2 (5 bases each). Germline V gene data show CDR1 as LGHDT and CDR2 as YNNKEL (reference sequence). V was shortened by 5 bases and J by 4 bases, with 15 bases between the two germline ends. This CDR3 spans 14 amino acids.

The chain uses TRBV7-9 and TRBJ2-3; D unresolved. CDR1 is SEHNR and CDR2 is FQNEAQ in the germline V gene (reference sequence). V was clipped by 1 base and J by 6 bases, with 14 bases between them. This CDR3 has 15 amino acids. The CDR3 DNA is TGTGCCAGCAGCTTAGAGATTACCTGGACCGATACGCAGTATTTT. Protein product: CASSLEITWTDTQYF.